The present T cell receptor beta chain was sequenced within a study of cytomegalovirus exposure and HLA in healthy donors. Regarding the study as a whole: An observed cluster of highly shared sequence variants was recorded as a likely sequencing artifact.

This clone was counted between two and nine times. Its specificity is unknown. V shed 1 base and J shed 9 bases, with 9 bases lying between them. CDR3 length equals 12 residues. Germline values: CDR1 LGHNA, CDR2 YSLEER. Vbeta (60) and Jbeta (13) primers were used in the PCR. This table comes from immunoSEQ multiplex PCR, and its TCRdb copy is limited to in-frame clones, with some not included. The sample holds about 200,000 clones; 82% are singletons and the top ten take around 1.7%. This TCR derives from a woman between 18 and 29 years old in good health and CMV-seronegative. Sequenced material: PBMCs. This chain connects TRBV4-3 to TRBJ2-5; D ambiguous. The CDR3 here is CASSQGDSAQYF. For the CDR3, the DNA is TGCGCCAGCAGCCAAGGCGACTCGGCCCAGTACTTC.